These T cell receptor beta chains were read from a single sample in a study of blood T cell repertoires in COVID-19. Assay: immunoSEQ multiplex PCR; the TCRdb copy retains only in-frame clones and omits some. This sample has roughly 42,000 clones, with 60% to 80% found just once. Sequences were obtained from peripheral blood. The receptors here all came from a woman of 80 years or more with acute or convalescent COVID-19. Both conserved end residues are part of each CDR3. A D gene is named only where the DNA matches it firmly. For some rows the clone size is stated as once, few or many, or as a class when expanded; others skip it.

>TRBV9|once|-|TRBJ1-2
CASSVDGQGYGYTF
TGTGCCAGCAGCGTAGACGGGCAGGGTTATGGCTACACCTTC
>TRBV28|-|TRBD1|TRBJ2-5
CASRPGTAQETQYF
TGTGCCAGCAGACCTGGGACAGCACAAGAGACCCAGTACTTC
>TRBV19|few|-|TRBJ2-1
CASSPAGGIYNEQFF
TGTGCCAGTAGTCCCGCTGGGGGGATCTACAATGAGCAGTTCTTC
>TRBV9|-|TRBD2|TRBJ2-3
CASSFGEGSLSTDTQYF
TGTGCCAGCAGCTTCGGGGAGGGGTCGCTGAGCACAGATACGCAGTATTTT
>TRBV18|-|-|TRBJ2-7
CASSPQDSTSYEQYF
TGTGCCAGCTCACCACAGGACTCCACTTCCTACGAGCAGTACTTC
>TRBV10-3|-|-|TRBJ2-7
CAISATRGGASYEQYF
TGTGCCATCAGTGCAACACGGGGCGGGGCATCCTACGAGCAGTACTTC
>TRBV4-2|-|-|TRBJ1-3
CASSQDLRSGGAGNTIYF
TGTGCCAGCAGCCAAGATCTGAGGTCGGGGGGCGCTGGAAACACCATATATTTT
>TRBV6-5|-|TRBD2|TRBJ2-1
CASSTTSGPYNEQFF
TGTGCCAGCAGCACTACTAGCGGACCCTACAATGAGCAGTTCTTC
>TRBV27|-|-|TRBJ2-7
CASSLSPYRGAEAYEQYF
TGTGCCAGCAGTTTATCCCCTTACCGGGGAGCGGAGGCCTACGAGCAGTACTTC
>TRBV7-3|-|-|TRBJ1-1
CASSLGSGMNTEAFF
TGTGCCAGCAGCTTAGGGTCAGGGATGAACACTGAAGCTTTCTTT
>TRBV27|-|-|TRBJ2-1
CASSSIIVGHEQFF
TGTGCCAGCAGTTCTATTATTGTGGGCCATGAGCAGTTCTTC
>TRBV7-2|-|-|TRBJ2-3
CASSFAEGDTQYF
TGTGCCAGCAGCTTCGCGGAGGGAGATACGCAGTATTTT
>TRBV6-2/TRBV6-3|-|TRBD1|TRBJ2-3
CASSRRTGLDGTQYF
TGTGCCAGCAGTCGCAGGACAGGGTTGGATGGTACGCAGTATTTT
>TRBV29-1|-|TRBD2|TRBJ2-5
CSVEWGTSGRETQYF
TGCAGCGTTGAATGGGGGACTAGCGGGAGGGAGACCCAGTACTTC
>TRBV6-1|-|-|TRBJ1-3
CASSGTPTVHSGNTIYF
TGTGCCAGCAGTGGAACCCCGACAGTTCACTCTGGAAACACCATATATTTT
>TRBV24-1|-|-|TRBJ1-1
CATSGLGGNTEAFF
TGTGCCACCAGTGGATTAGGGGGGAACACTGAAGCTTTCTTT
>TRBV12-3/TRBV12-4|-|-|TRBJ2-5
CASSQTGETQYF
TGTGCCAGCAGCCAGACGGGGGAGACCCAGTACTTC
>TRBV6-5|once|-|TRBJ1-1
CASSYLSGSEAFF
TGTGCCAGCAGTTACCTCTCGGGGTCTGAAGCTTTCTTT
>TRBV7-3|once|-|TRBJ1-5
CASSLDRDQPQHF
TGTGCCAGCAGCTTGGACAGAGATCAGCCCCAGCATTTT
>TRBV7-8|-|TRBD2|TRBJ2-3
CASSLGVAGVVDTQYF
TGTGCCAGCAGCTTAGGGGTAGCGGGAGTAGTAGATACGCAGTATTTT
>TRBV7-2|once|TRBD1|TRBJ2-7
CASSSRQGFNEQYF
TGTGCCAGCAGCTCGCGACAGGGATTCAACGAGCAGTACTTC
>TRBV29-1|-|TRBD2|TRBJ2-2
CSVAWPRLAGMNTGELFF
TGCAGCGTTGCTTGGCCGCGCCTAGCGGGGATGAACACCGGGGAGCTGTTTTTT
>TRBV7-9|-|TRBD2|TRBJ2-2
CASSRRLAANTGELFF
TGTGCCAGCAGCCGTCGACTAGCGGCTAACACCGGGGAGCTGTTTTTT
>TRBV10-3|-|-|TRBJ2-7
CASSETSGSYEQYF
TGTGCCAGCAGTGAGACTTCGGGCTCCTACGAGCAGTACTTC
>TRBV27|-|-|TRBJ1-2
CASSLSSTGLLGGYTF
TGTGCCAGCAGTTTATCCTCGACAGGCTTGCTGGGTGGCTACACCTTC
>TRBV9|-|TRBD2|TRBJ2-2
CASSGTSGGTGELFF
TGTGCCAGCAGCGGGACTAGCGGAGGAACCGGGGAGCTGTTTTTT
>TRBV11-3|many|TRBD1|TRBJ1-1
CASSLTGGTEAFF
TGTGCCAGCAGCTTAACAGGGGGTACTGAAGCTTTCTTT
>TRBV4-3|few|TRBD2|TRBJ2-7
CASSHLSSGPYEQYF
TGCGCCAGCAGCCACCTTTCTAGCGGTCCCTACGAGCAGTACTTC
>TRBV7-2|-|TRBD2|TRBJ2-1
CASSFLGLAGYNEQFF
TGTGCCAGCAGCTTCTTAGGACTAGCGGGGTACAATGAGCAGTTCTTC
>TRBV6-5|-|TRBD1|TRBJ1-6
CASRGTGRNSPLHF
TGTGCCAGCAGGGGGACAGGGAGAAATTCACCCCTCCACTTT
>TRBV3-1/TRBV3-2|-|TRBD2|TRBJ2-7
CASSQGGLGLYEQYF
TGTGCCAGCAGCCAAGGGGGACTAGGGTTGTACGAGCAGTACTTC
>TRBV7-9|-|-|TRBJ2-5
CASSLGSGGETQYF
TGTGCCAGCAGCTTAGGATCCGGGGGAGAGACCCAGTACTTC
>TRBV4-1|-|TRBD1|TRBJ2-7
CASSQDTGQAAYEQYF
TGCGCCAGCAGCCAAGATACGGGACAGGCAGCCTACGAGCAGTACTTC
>TRBV3-1/TRBV3-2|-|-|TRBJ2-5
CASSQGERVTQYF
TGTGCCAGCAGCCAAGGGGAGAGGGTGACCCAGTACTTC
>TRBV6-5|once|TRBD2|TRBJ2-7
CASSRLAGPYEQYF
TGTGCCAGCAGCCGACTAGCGGGACCCTACGAGCAGTACTTC
>TRBV19|-|TRBD1|TRBJ1-5
CASSSGQGAGQPQHF
TGTGCCAGTAGCTCCGGACAGGGGGCGGGTCAGCCCCAGCATTTT
>TRBV6-1|once|-|TRBJ1-2
CASSEDRSYGYTF
TGTGCCAGCAGTGAAGATCGCAGCTATGGCTACACCTTC
>TRBV7-2|-|TRBD2|TRBJ2-3
CASSLTGTSGRAADTQYF
TGTGCCAGCAGCCTAACCGGGACTAGCGGGAGGGCCGCAGATACGCAGTATTTT
>TRBV29-1|-|-|TRBJ2-2
CSVDEVNTGELFF
TGCAGCGTTGATGAGGTGAACACCGGGGAGCTGTTTTTT
>TRBV2|few|TRBD2|TRBJ2-1
CASSERASGVNEQFF
TGTGCCAGCAGTGAACGAGCTAGCGGGGTCAATGAGCAGTTCTTC
>TRBV5-1|-|TRBD1|TRBJ1-4
CASSREGTDEKLFF
TGCGCCAGCAGCCGGGAGGGGACAGATGAAAAACTGTTTTTT
>TRBV30|-|TRBD1|TRBJ1-6
CAWSIRQGAQSPLHF
TGTGCCTGGAGTATCCGTCAGGGGGCACAGTCACCCCTCCACTTT
>TRBV19|-|-|TRBJ2-1
CASHRTVLSSYNEQFF
TGTGCCAGTCACAGGACGGTCCTTAGCTCCTACAATGAGCAGTTCTTC
>TRBV4-1|few|TRBD1|TRBJ1-2
CASSQEGPGGAWGYTF
TGCGCCAGCAGCCAAGAAGGTCCAGGGGGCGCTTGGGGCTACACCTTC
>TRBV10-3|-|-|TRBJ1-1
CAISGPGQNTEAFF
TGTGCCATCAGTGGCCCTGGACAGAACACTGAAGCTTTCTTT
>TRBV2|-|TRBD1|TRBJ1-6
CASGRDRGYNSPLHF
TGTGCCAGCGGCCGGGACAGGGGATATAATTCACCCCTCCACTTT
>TRBV3-1/TRBV3-2|-|TRBD2|TRBJ2-1
CASSQGRVAYNEQFF
TGTGCCAGCAGCCAGGGGAGGGTCGCCTACAATGAGCAGTTCTTC
>TRBV14|few|-|TRBJ1-5
CASSQDQVEGQTYSNQPQHF
TGTGCCAGCAGCCAAGATCAGGTCGAGGGCCAGACATATAGCAATCAGCCCCAGCATTTT
>TRBV18|-|-|TRBJ2-7
CASSPSGEREQYF
TGTGCCAGCTCCCCAAGTGGGGAGAGGGAGCAGTACTTC
>TRBV5-5|-|TRBD2|TRBJ2-6
CASTIIAGGSGANVLTF
TGTGCCAGCACCATTATAGCGGGAGGCTCTGGGGCCAACGTCCTGACTTTC
>TRBV19|few|TRBD1|TRBJ1-5
CASSIGTGGGQPQHF
TGTGCCAGTAGTATAGGGACAGGGGGAGGGCAGCCCCAGCATTTT
>TRBV4-1|once|TRBD1|TRBJ1-4
CASSQEDRGAGKLFF
TGCGCCAGCAGCCAAGAAGACAGGGGGGCAGGAAAACTGTTTTTT
>TRBV19|-|-|TRBJ1-5
CASSMGGGSQPQHF
TGTGCCAGTAGTATGGGAGGGGGGAGTCAGCCCCAGCATTTT
>TRBV27|-|TRBD2|TRBJ2-3
CASSFPGGGDTQYF
TGTGCCAGCAGTTTCCCCGGGGGGGGAGATACGCAGTATTTT
>TRBV7-9|-|TRBD2|TRBJ2-2
CASSSPGRLGGELFF
TGTGCCAGCAGCTCCCCCGGGAGGTTGGGCGGGGAGCTGTTTTTT